This TCR beta chain was identified in a study of HIV-infected patients and healthy controls (dated by TCRdb to about 2014). Turning to the overall study: After three months of therapy, CD4 counts in about 85% of the 16 patients increased to a modest but significant degree while remaining below normal ranges. CD8 counts showed no consistent shift during early therapy, whereas the CD4:CD8 ratio rose slightly. An undetectable viral load was attained by 11 of 16 patients by the second bleed and by all patients after a further year of therapy. Overall T-cell lymphocytopenia was not observed in the patients, and no significant difference from controls was found in total CDR3 counts per chain. The study tested whether deep TCR repertoire sequencing of HIV patients' small blood samples could capture immune perturbation and reconstitution.

The germline V gene specifies MNHEY as CDR1 and SVGAGI as CDR2. The CDR3 goes from the cysteine to the phenylalanine over 14 residues. CDR3 DNA is the only sequence kept; it has 42 bases, read in frame from the first base. V is cut by 3 bases and J by 2 bases, and the space between the germline ends is 10 bases. Concerning this clonotype: The clone's antigen remains unknown. Within one base of it there is no much larger clone, and no base qualities were kept.

The paper's findings and limits, for the study overall: The therapy captured by the treated samples lasted only roughly three months, arguably too short a period to observe immune reconstitution given low adult thymic output. Comparisons were complicated by unequal numbers of distinct sequences between patients and controls, and rare events from HIV-infected data were overweighted by size-matching. MAIT cell alpha-chain CDR3s were found at high frequency in healthy controls but were severely depleted in HIV+ repertoires. Alpha-beta chain pairing was not determined in the samples. The study did not determine donor HLA types. Sequencing depth was restricted by the use of whole blood, which also prevented the dynamics of distinct T-cell subpopulations from being separated. Both the Jaccard index and the count of highly shared sequences showed that healthy controls shared more CDR3s between individuals than HIV+ patients did. Compared with untreated HIV+ repertoires, healthy control repertoires had roughly threefold more distinct CDR3s and higher Shannon diversity. In HIV-infected patients, the apparent post-therapy recovery of the Gini index was not replicated in size-matched repertoire data. The study cohorts differed slightly in age and sex profile, but those differences did not account for the observed differences in diversity. HIV-infected repertoires showed significantly elevated mean Gini indices relative to controls, which possibly reflects oligoclonality. Significantly different mean usage between HIV-infected patients and controls was observed for eight alpha and eight beta V genes. During therapy, a significant decrease in frequency was seen for HIV-associated CDR3s, whereas no significant change was found for CMV-associated CDR3s, although most of them became more frequent. Processing included only sixteen HIV-infected individuals, and this was regarded by the authors as a major limit on how widely the findings apply.

Around 510 ng RNA was reverse transcribed with SuperScript III using primers against the alpha and beta constant regions. Separate alpha and beta chain libraries were made by chain-specific third strand synthesis with multiplexing indices. The protocol used a single primer pair to amplify all rearrangements within a chain, which avoided primer bias, and attached molecular barcodes to each cDNA molecule. Purified cDNA was ligated with T4 RNA Ligase 1 onto a 5' RACE adapter bearing a random hexamer and the SP2 sequencing primer site. Second strand synthesis was primed from the SP2 site with Phusion polymerase, using slow temperature ramps to favor optimal annealing. The 12-nucleotide barcode on each molecule comprised two random hexamer sequences, both introduced before amplification and concatenated. P5 and P7 adapter elements plus a second index were added in a short first PCR, which was followed by an approximately 21-cycle amplification PCR with P5s and P7 primers. The libraries went through 27 PCR cycles in total, were quantified on a Qubit, were sized on a Bioanalyzer, and were diluted to approximately 3.6 nM. Normalized libraries were sequenced on an Illumina MiSeq with 2 x 250 paired-end kits. Into around 9.8 ul Tris-Cl, the reverse transcription reactions were eluted following cleanup on MinElute columns. Adapter ligations were incubated for 23 hours at 16 degrees C and subsequently purified with AMPure XP beads at a 1:1 ratio. The study's processing was this. Demultiplexed FASTQ files were processed with a modified Decombinator by which V, J, insert and barcode information was output. Sequences that shared a barcode but differed from the dominant sequence were treated as errors and discarded, and barcodes were clustered at Levenshtein distance 3 and counted to estimate the original cDNA molecules. The R packages ineq, vegan, igraph and RCytoscape were used for downstream analyses, together with IMGT nomenclature and CDR3 definitions. V gene usage was calculated across distinct sequences, with every TCR tallied a single time to avoid skew from clonal expansion. Similarity networks connected unique CDR3 amino acid sequences within a donor whenever two sequences differed by a single Levenshtein edit. In the repertoires, a search was made for a compiled set of published HIV-specific CDR3s (roughly 92 alpha, 700 or so beta) and CMV-specific CDR3s (under 14 alpha, 250 to 300 beta). Random subsampling to size-matched repertoires demonstrated that the decreased diversity in patients did not result from their lower sequence numbers. TCRdb passed the public sequencing reads through fastp at Q25 and MiXCR, retaining productive beta sequences. Identical CDR3 protein sequences are pooled into one entry, listed with their most common genes and DNA. The authors' filters were not applied to this entry. In this sample the table shows about 14,000 distinct CDR3 sequences, roughly 12% of which occur a single time. The top ten hold 35% to 50% of the sample.

After antiretroviral therapy began, follow-up blood was collected from HIV-infected patients roughly three months, about 14 weeks, later. Whole blood was used without cell fractionation, so all unsorted peripheral T cells were reflected in the repertoire. For RNA extraction, a 2.5 ml sample of peripheral blood was drawn into Tempus tubes. Patients were deemed ineligible for enrollment if they had febrile or AIDS-related illness, tumors, hepatitis B or C coinfection, immunomodulatory therapy, recent vaccination or treatment interruptions. Residual genomic DNA was removed with the TURBO-DNase kit and globin mRNA was depleted with GLOBINclear.

Here the chain combines TRBV6-5 and TRBJ1-2; the D gene remains uncertain. The sample was blood, taken during antiretroviral therapy. This receptor was identified in an adult with HIV infection. The donor label of this sample is uncertain. The CDR3 region reads CASSYGSGNYGYTF. DNA sequence: TGTGCCAGCAGTTATGGGTCCGGCAACTATGGCTACACCTTC.